A selection of T cell receptor beta chains follows, all from one sample in a study of T-cell memory formation after mild COVID-19. MiXCR, applied by TCRdb to the 5' RACE reads, yields one record per CDR3 protein. The sample records around 310,000 distinct CDR3 sequences, around a sixth being singletons. The sample was PBMCs or a T cell subset sorted from them (not recorded which). All receptors come from a man between 18 and 35 years old who had mild COVID-19 (a few samples of this study predate the infection). Cell type and time point are not known. CDR3s include the opening cysteine and the closing phenylalanine or tryptophan. The D gene is left open where the match is weak. Size values are once, few and many counts, or a class for expanded clones, and some rows have none.

size: few; V: TRBV12-3/TRBV12-4; D: .; length: 15; J: TRBJ1-5; DNA: TGTGCCAGCAGTTCATCACAGGGCCTCAATCAGCCCCAGCATTTT; CDR3: CASSSSQGLNQPQHF
size: few; V: TRBV12-3/TRBV12-4; D: .; length: 13; J: TRBJ1-1; DNA: TGTGCCAGCAGTCCGCCTTACAGGGCTGAAGCTTTCTTT; CDR3: CASSPPYRAEAFF
size: .; V: TRBV6-5; D: .; length: 17; J: TRBJ1-5; DNA: TGTGCCAGCAGGCGAAACGCGGGACACCCTAGCAATCAGCCCCAGCATTTT; CDR3: CASRRNAGHPSNQPQHF
size: .; V: TRBV6-5; D: .; length: 14; J: TRBJ2-7; DNA: TGTGCCAGCAGTTACATCGGACAGACCTACGAGCAGTACTTC; CDR3: CASSYIGQTYEQYF
size: few; V: TRBV6-6; D: .; length: 14; J: TRBJ2-3; DNA: TGTGCCAGCAGTTACGGCCAGCCCACAGATACGCAGTATTTT; CDR3: CASSYGQPTDTQYF
size: few; V: TRBV30; D: .; length: 13; J: TRBJ1-2; DNA: TGTGCCTGGAGAGTGCAGGGAAGCCATGGCTACACCTTC; CDR3: CAWRVQGSHGYTF
size: .; V: TRBV7-2; D: TRBD2; length: 15; J: TRBJ2-7; DNA: TGTGCCAGCAGCCTAGGCCCTAGCGGGTACGACGAGCGGTACTTC; CDR3: CASSLGPSGYDERYF
size: .; V: TRBV6-2/TRBV6-3; D: .; length: 14; J: TRBJ1-2; DNA: TGTGCCAGCAGTAGGACAGCTAACAACTATGGCTACACCTTC; CDR3: CASSRTANNYGYTF
size: .; V: TRBV20-1; D: .; length: 10; J: TRBJ2-1; DNA: TGCAGTGCTCGAAGCGATGAGCAGTTCTTC; CDR3: CSARSDEQFF
size: .; V: TRBV30; D: .; length: 14; J: TRBJ2-3; DNA: TGTGCCTGGAGTGACAGTCCCCACATGAATACGCAGTATTTT; CDR3: CAWSDSPHMNTQYF
size: few; V: TRBV6-6; D: .; length: 15; J: TRBJ2-2; DNA: TGTGCCAGCAGTTACTCCGGGTGGAACACCGGGGAGCTGTTTTTT; CDR3: CASSYSGWNTGELFF
size: few; V: TRBV10-3; D: TRBD2; length: 15; J: TRBJ2-1; DNA: TGTGCCATCAGCGGGAGCGGGGGGCTTAACAATGAGCAGTTCTTC; CDR3: CAISGSGGLNNEQFF
size: few; V: TRBV4-1; D: .; length: 13; J: TRBJ2-3; DNA: TGCGCCAGCAGCTTAGAGGGAGAGGATACGCAGTATTTT; CDR3: CASSLEGEDTQYF
size: .; V: TRBV27; D: .; length: 14; J: TRBJ2-5; DNA: TGTGCCAGCAGTTTATCGACAGGCGCAGAGACCCAGTACTTC; CDR3: CASSLSTGAETQYF
size: .; V: TRBV18; D: .; length: 16; J: TRBJ2-1; DNA: TGTGCCAGCTCACCTCCGCAGGGCCCCGCTTACAATGAGCAGTTCTTC; CDR3: CASSPPQGPAYNEQFF
size: few; V: TRBV20-1; D: .; length: 11; J: TRBJ1-5; DNA: TGCAGTGCTAGTAACAATCAGCCCCAGCATTTT; CDR3: CSASNNQPQHF
size: many; V: TRBV5-4; D: TRBD2; length: 16; J: TRBJ2-3; DNA: TGTGCCAGCAGCTTCTGGAACGGGGGGGCTGGAGATACGCAGTATTTT; CDR3: CASSFWNGGAGDTQYF
size: few; V: TRBV2; D: .; length: 14; J: TRBJ1-5; DNA: TGTGGTTCAGCGGGCGTAGACGGCAATCAGCCCCAGCATTTT; CDR3: CGSAGVDGNQPQHF
size: .; V: TRBV14; D: .; length: 14; J: TRBJ1-1; DNA: TGTGCCAGCAGCCAACAGGTCCTGAACACTGAAGCTTTCTTT; CDR3: CASSQQVLNTEAFF
size: many; V: TRBV5-1; D: .; length: 13; J: TRBJ1-1; DNA: TGCGCCAGCAGCTTCCTCATGGGCACTGAAGCTTTCTTT; CDR3: CASSFLMGTEAFF
size: few; V: TRBV7-2; D: TRBD1; length: 16; J: TRBJ1-4; DNA: TGTGCCAGCAGCCGGGACAGTACCTCACCTAATGAAAAACTGTTTTTT; CDR3: CASSRDSTSPNEKLFF
size: .; V: TRBV9; D: .; length: 16; J: TRBJ2-6; DNA: TGTGCCAGCAGCGGATTACAGCGCTCTGGGGCCAACGTCCTGACTTTC; CDR3: CASSGLQRSGANVLTF
size: few; V: TRBV20-1; D: TRBD1; length: 15; J: TRBJ2-5; DNA: TGCAGTGCTAGAGGGCTCCCCAGGGGGCAGGAGACCCAGTACTTC; CDR3: CSARGLPRGQETQYF
size: .; V: TRBV18; D: .; length: 16; J: TRBJ1-1; DNA: TGTGCCAGCTCACCCATATTCAGGGCGTCGAACACTGAAGCTTTCTTT; CDR3: CASSPIFRASNTEAFF
size: many; V: TRBV3-1; D: .; length: 14; J: TRBJ2-3; DNA: TGTGCCAGCAGCCCGGGACTGGTCACAGATACGCAGTATTTT; CDR3: CASSPGLVTDTQYF
size: .; V: TRBV7-6; D: .; length: 16; J: TRBJ2-5; DNA: TGTGCCAGCAGCTCCCGCCCGGCAGGGAACAAACAGACCCAGTACTTC; CDR3: CASSSRPAGNKQTQYF
size: few; V: TRBV7-6; D: .; length: 15; J: TRBJ1-1; DNA: TGTGCCAGCAGCTTAGCTGCACAGGGTATAGATGAAGCTTTCTTT; CDR3: CASSLAAQGIDEAFF
size: .; V: TRBV12-5; D: TRBD1; length: 15; J: TRBJ1-2; DNA: TGTGCTAGTGGTCCCAAGACAGGGGGCTTTTATGGCTACACCTTC; CDR3: CASGPKTGGFYGYTF
size: .; V: TRBV2; D: .; length: 15; J: TRBJ1-5; DNA: TGTGCCAGCAGTATCCAGAATCCTAGCAATCAGCCCCAGCATTTT; CDR3: CASSIQNPSNQPQHF
size: few; V: TRBV19; D: .; length: 14; J: TRBJ2-3; DNA: TGTGCCAGTAGTTCGGGCGGTCTGGAGGGTGCGCAGTATTTT; CDR3: CASSSGGLEGAQYF
size: many; V: TRBV10-3; D: .; length: 15; J: TRBJ2-1; DNA: TGTGCCATCAGTGCCAGGGGATTCGACTACAATGAGCAGTTCTTC; CDR3: CAISARGFDYNEQFF
size: few; V: TRBV12-3/TRBV12-4; D: TRBD2; length: 16; J: TRBJ2-7; DNA: TGTGCCAGCGCCACGGGGGCTAGCGGGGGCTCCTACGAGCAGTACTTC; CDR3: CASATGASGGSYEQYF
size: few; V: TRBV2; D: .; length: 14; J: TRBJ2-7; DNA: TGTGCCAGCAGACTCGGGACGAGCGGAGCCGAGCAGTACTTC; CDR3: CASRLGTSGAEQYF
size: .; V: TRBV11-2; D: .; length: 16; J: TRBJ1-6; DNA: TGTGCCAGCAGCTCACAGGGACGCCTGAGGTATTCACCCCTCCACTTT; CDR3: CASSSQGRLRYSPLHF
size: few; V: TRBV5-6; D: .; length: 13; J: TRBJ2-5; DNA: TGTGCCAGCAGCTTTGGCACGGGAGAGACCCAGTACTTC; CDR3: CASSFGTGETQYF
size: .; V: TRBV2; D: .; length: 13; J: TRBJ2-7; DNA: TGTGCCAGCAGTGAATACAAACACTACGAGCAGTACTTC; CDR3: CASSEYKHYEQYF
size: few; V: TRBV28; D: .; length: 16; J: TRBJ2-5; DNA: TGTGCCAGCAGTTTGGGGCAGGGGCTTCGCCAAGAGACCCAGTACTTC; CDR3: CASSLGQGLRQETQYF
size: many; V: TRBV4-2; D: .; length: 18; J: TRBJ2-7; DNA: TGTGCCAGCAGCCAAGATTCGGCCTTCTCAGGATTGGACTACGAGCAGTACTTC; CDR3: CASSQDSAFSGLDYEQYF
size: .; V: TRBV9; D: .; length: 16; J: TRBJ2-5; DNA: TGTGCCAGCAACCTCGGTGGCGGGGCGTACCAAGAGACCCAGTACTTC; CDR3: CASNLGGGAYQETQYF
size: many; V: TRBV5-1; D: .; length: 15; J: TRBJ1-5; DNA: TGCGCCAGCAGCTTGGCCGGGGAAGGAGGGCAGCCCCAGCATTTT; CDR3: CASSLAGEGGQPQHF
size: .; V: TRBV5-4; D: .; length: 20; J: TRBJ2-6; DNA: TGTGCCAGCAGCCGTACAGGGATGACCGAGTCCCGTTCTGGGGCCAACGTCCTGACTTTC; CDR3: CASSRTGMTESRSGANVLTF
size: many; V: TRBV4-3; D: TRBD1; length: 13; J: TRBJ1-6; DNA: TGCGCCAGCAGCTTACAGGGGAATTCACCCCTCCACTTT; CDR3: CASSLQGNSPLHF
size: .; V: TRBV10-3; D: .; length: 15; J: TRBJ2-5; DNA: TGTGCCATCAGTGACTCTTTGGGGACCCAAGAGACCCAGTACTTC; CDR3: CAISDSLGTQETQYF
size: few; V: TRBV7-9; D: TRBD1; length: 14; J: TRBJ2-5; DNA: TGTGCCAGCAGCTGGGACAGGGCCCAAGAGACCCAGTACTTC; CDR3: CASSWDRAQETQYF
size: many; V: TRBV2; D: .; length: 13; J: TRBJ2-7; DNA: TGTGCCAGCAGTGAGCCCTTCGAGGACGAGCAGTACTTC; CDR3: CASSEPFEDEQYF
size: .; V: TRBV6-2/TRBV6-3; D: .; length: 15; J: TRBJ2-5; DNA: TGTGCCAGCAGGGGGGCTGGACGGATCCTAGAGACCCAGTACTTC; CDR3: CASRGAGRILETQYF
size: few; V: TRBV27; D: .; length: 15; J: TRBJ1-3; DNA: TGTGCCAGCAGCCGACAGTTTGAATCTGGAAACACCATATATTTT; CDR3: CASSRQFESGNTIYF
size: few; V: TRBV12-3/TRBV12-4; D: .; length: 15; J: TRBJ2-3; DNA: TGTGCCAGCAACGCCAACAGCTTCAGCACAGATACGCAGTATTTT; CDR3: CASNANSFSTDTQYF
size: .; V: TRBV6-2/TRBV6-3; D: TRBD1; length: 16; J: TRBJ2-2; DNA: TGTGCCGGGGGATACCGGGACAGGGGTATTGCCGGGGAGCTGTTTTTT; CDR3: CAGGYRDRGIAGELFF
size: few; V: TRBV5-5; D: .; length: 14; J: TRBJ1-1; DNA: TGTGCCAGCAGCGTTACCAGGGGAGTCACTGAAGCTTTCTTT; CDR3: CASSVTRGVTEAFF
size: .; V: TRBV2; D: .; length: 11; J: TRBJ2-5; DNA: TGTGCCAGCACTAGCGAGGAGACCCAGTACTTC; CDR3: CASTSEETQYF
size: many; V: TRBV5-1; D: .; length: 11; J: TRBJ2-1; DNA: TGCGCCAGCAGCTTGGAAGGGGCGCAGTTCTTC; CDR3: CASSLEGAQFF
size: few; V: TRBV12-3/TRBV12-4; D: .; length: 17; J: TRBJ1-1; DNA: TGTGCCAGCATGACCGGGACTTCCCGCCTCTTGAACACTGAAGCTTTCTTT; CDR3: CASMTGTSRLLNTEAFF